These T cell receptor beta chains were read from a single sample in a study of blood T cell repertoires in COVID-19. Using immunoSEQ multiplex PCR, the repertoire was profiled, and TCRdb retains in-frame clones only, with some absent. The data contain about 200,000 clones, around 80% of them seen just once; the ten biggest clones take up about 13%. The sequencing sample was made of peripheral blood. Source of these receptors: a human donor in a cohort sampled during active COVID-19. The conserved cysteine and the conserved F or W are not part of the CDR3 here. A D gene is named only where the DNA matches it firmly.

D gene: NA
J gene: TRBJ2-3
V gene: TRBV19
CDR3 protein: ASSIQRADTQY

D gene: TRBD1
J gene: TRBJ2-2
V gene: TRBV7-7
CDR3 protein: ASSPGTGSSGELF

D gene: TRBD2
J gene: TRBJ2-1
V gene: TRBV29-1
CDR3 protein: SVVASGRGEQF

D gene: TRBD1
J gene: TRBJ2-1
V gene: TRBV28
CDR3 protein: ASSTGSAYNEQF

D gene: NA
J gene: TRBJ1-5
V gene: TRBV5-5
CDR3 protein: ASSFGRVGQPQH

D gene: TRBD1
J gene: TRBJ2-3
V gene: TRBV19
CDR3 protein: ATYDRGRTDTQY

D gene: NA
J gene: TRBJ1-2
V gene: TRBV10-1
CDR3 protein: ASSPQGWYGYT

D gene: TRBD1
J gene: TRBJ1-1
V gene: TRBV9
CDR3 protein: ASSAGTGQYDTEAF

D gene: NA
J gene: TRBJ2-7
V gene: TRBV7-6
CDR3 protein: ASSPHNPYEQY

D gene: NA
J gene: TRBJ2-7
V gene: TRBV5-6
CDR3 protein: ASSWFGGGNEQY

D gene: TRBD1
J gene: TRBJ2-7
V gene: TRBV12-5
CDR3 protein: ASGDLPGQGHEQY

D gene: NA
J gene: TRBJ2-1
V gene: TRBV3-1/TRBV3-2
CDR3 protein: ASSQSRGEQF

D gene: TRBD2
J gene: TRBJ2-7
V gene: TRBV30
CDR3 protein: AWSPPASGSLEQY

D gene: TRBD1
J gene: TRBJ2-7
V gene: TRBV18
CDR3 protein: ASSPSGTGNEQY

D gene: NA
J gene: TRBJ1-1
V gene: TRBV5-1
CDR3 protein: ASSLEGRQTEAF

D gene: TRBD1
J gene: TRBJ2-1
V gene: TRBV24-1
CDR3 protein: ATSDSGGIEQF

D gene: TRBD2
J gene: TRBJ2-7
V gene: TRBV4-2
CDR3 protein: ASSQVAGGPYEQY

D gene: TRBD2
J gene: TRBJ2-7
V gene: TRBV7-2
CDR3 protein: ASSLVVPAGGTPYEQY

D gene: TRBD1
J gene: TRBJ1-5
V gene: TRBV6-5
CDR3 protein: ASSQKGQSAQPQH

D gene: TRBD1
J gene: TRBJ2-2
V gene: TRBV24-1
CDR3 protein: ATSEAKQGGGELF

D gene: NA
J gene: TRBJ2-5
V gene: TRBV7-8
CDR3 protein: ASSFFGGIQETQY

D gene: TRBD2
J gene: TRBJ2-7
V gene: TRBV7-2
CDR3 protein: ASSLGGGGSGSYEQY

D gene: NA
J gene: TRBJ1-2
V gene: TRBV6-1
CDR3 protein: ASSERFNYGYT

D gene: TRBD1
J gene: TRBJ1-6
V gene: TRBV9
CDR3 protein: ASSVSPGTGVDSPLH

D gene: NA
J gene: TRBJ1-5
V gene: TRBV12-3/TRBV12-4
CDR3 protein: ASSHGDSPQH

D gene: NA
J gene: TRBJ2-3
V gene: TRBV18
CDR3 protein: ASPPLRSSTDTQY

D gene: NA
J gene: TRBJ1-3
V gene: TRBV4-1
CDR3 protein: ASSQGTWTGNTIY

D gene: NA
J gene: TRBJ2-6
V gene: TRBV19
CDR3 protein: ASSIGSSSGANVLT

D gene: TRBD2
J gene: TRBJ2-1
V gene: TRBV11-2
CDR3 protein: ASRTQRGVSYNEQF

D gene: NA
J gene: TRBJ2-2
V gene: TRBV14
CDR3 protein: ASSQFPSENTGELF

D gene: NA
J gene: TRBJ1-4
V gene: TRBV2
CDR3 protein: ASSLDPGQSEKLF

D gene: NA
J gene: TRBJ2-1
V gene: TRBV18
CDR3 protein: ASSPEQVDEQF

D gene: TRBD1
J gene: TRBJ1-6
V gene: TRBV6-5
CDR3 protein: ASSSKDRDNSPLH

D gene: TRBD1
J gene: TRBJ2-7
V gene: TRBV5-1
CDR3 protein: ASSLDRGSFYEQY

D gene: TRBD1
J gene: TRBJ1-1
V gene: TRBV27
CDR3 protein: ASSLLNRGTEAF

D gene: NA
J gene: TRBJ2-7
V gene: TRBV7-9
CDR3 protein: ASNSDRSSYEQY

D gene: TRBD2
J gene: TRBJ2-1
V gene: TRBV11-2
CDR3 protein: ASSLIAGGPGEQF

D gene: TRBD2
J gene: TRBJ2-3
V gene: TRBV28
CDR3 protein: ASRGASGSFTDTQY

D gene: NA
J gene: TRBJ1-2
V gene: TRBV13
CDR3 protein: ASSSPGQRIRANYGYT

D gene: NA
J gene: TRBJ2-5
V gene: TRBV3-1/TRBV3-2
CDR3 protein: ASSQSARSETQY

D gene: TRBD1
J gene: TRBJ1-5
V gene: TRBV18
CDR3 protein: ASSPRGLTGGGNQPQH

D gene: TRBD1
J gene: TRBJ2-2
V gene: TRBV7-9
CDR3 protein: ASSPRDRFTGELF

D gene: TRBD1
J gene: TRBJ1-5
V gene: TRBV28
CDR3 protein: ASSLFLQGAKQPQH

D gene: TRBD1
J gene: TRBJ2-7
V gene: TRBV4-1
CDR3 protein: ASSQEGTGGEQY

D gene: TRBD1
J gene: TRBJ2-2
V gene: TRBV20-1
CDR3 protein: SASDGTGDSGELF

D gene: TRBD2
J gene: TRBJ2-1
V gene: TRBV13
CDR3 protein: ASSETSGRLNEQF

D gene: NA
J gene: TRBJ2-7
V gene: TRBV30
CDR3 protein: ACYRDSYEQY

D gene: NA
J gene: TRBJ1-2
V gene: TRBV5-1
CDR3 protein: ASTLTPSDYGYT

D gene: NA
J gene: TRBJ2-3
V gene: TRBV1
CDR3 protein: TKHSGRTTSTDTQY

D gene: TRBD2
J gene: TRBJ2-1
V gene: TRBV5-6
CDR3 protein: ASSLGLAGVANEQF

D gene: NA
J gene: TRBJ2-4
V gene: TRBV2
CDR3 protein: ASSGNRVAKNIQY

D gene: NA
J gene: TRBJ2-7
V gene: TRBV6-5
CDR3 protein: ASSSRGALAPNEQY

D gene: TRBD2
J gene: TRBJ2-2
V gene: TRBV9
CDR3 protein: ASSVSGVNTGELF

D gene: NA
J gene: TRBJ1-4
V gene: TRBV6-1
CDR3 protein: ASSQSGGKNEKLF